Below are 21 T cell receptor beta chains sequenced from a single sample in a study of blood T cell repertoires in COVID-19. Sequencing was performed with immunoSEQ multiplex PCR; in TCRdb, only in-frame clones are kept and a portion is missing. The sample gives some 120,000 clones, about 85% of which show up once; approximately 1.5% is in the top ten. The sample consisted of peripheral blood. The receptor source for this set is a man aged 35-49 years with acute or convalescent COVID-19.

This clone was seen a few times. This rearrangement joins TRBV11-3 to TRBJ2-1; 13 bases agree with TRBD2. V lost 4 bases, J lost 4 bases, and 7 bases stayed unmatched. The CDR3 spans 17 residues. Per the germline V gene, CDR1 is SGHNT and CDR2 is YENEEA. The CDR3 sequence is CASSSRGTSGKYNEQFF. The CDR3 bases are TGTGCCAGCAGCTCTAGAGGGACTAGCGGGAAATACAATGAGCAGTTCTTC.

The chain employs TRBV5-1 and TRBJ2-1; no firm D call. The CDR3 extends over 15 amino acids. Germline V CDR1 and CDR2: SGHRS, YFSETQ. V was shortened by 0 bases and J by 0 bases, with 7 bases between the two germline ends. The CDR3 region has the DNA TGCGCCAGCAGCTTGGACTGGAGCTCCTACAATGAGCAGTTCTTC. It translates to CASSLDWSSYNEQFF.

The chain recombines TRBV19 with TRBJ2-7; 15 bases map to TRBD2. This CDR3 is 18 amino acids long. Per the germline V gene, CDR1 is LNHDA and CDR2 is SQIVND (reference sequence). Losses at the gene ends were 4 bases for V and 2 bases for J; bases not matched to a gene: 9. CDR3: CASSRRTSGRANPYEQYF. The CDR3 region has the DNA TGTGCCAGTAGTAGGAGGACTAGCGGGAGGGCCAACCCCTACGAGCAGTACTTC.

The genes are TRBV2 and TRBJ2-2; 7 bases align to TRBD1. CDR3 length: 16 residues. Germline-derived CDR1 and CDR2 are SNHLY and FYNNEI. V lost 8 bases and J lost 1; bases outside the gene matches: 10. CDR3 bases: TGTGCCAGCCGATTACAGGGGACCAGGAACACCGGGGAGCTGTTTTTT. It is translated as CASRLQGTRNTGELFF.

The gene calls are TRBV19 and TRBJ1-4; 8 bases map to TRBD1. Per germline, CDR1 LNHDA and CDR2 SQIVND (reference sequence). This CDR3 is 14 amino acids long. The V gene end was trimmed by 9 bases and the J gene end by 8 bases; junction bases not matched to a gene: 11. The CDR3 sequence: CASLQTGAGEKLFF. The CDR3 DNA is TGTGCCAGCCTTCAGACAGGGGCAGGCGAAAAACTGTTTTTT.

V and J are TRBV2 and TRBJ1-1; 8 nucleotides line up with TRBD1. Trimming took 4 bases from V and 8 from J; bases not matched to a gene: 3. This CDR3 spans 12 amino acids. Germline V gives CDR1 SNHLY, CDR2 FYNNEI. CDR3 nucleotide sequence: TGTGCCAGCAGTGGGACAGGGCTCGAAGCTTTCTTT. Translated: CASSGTGLEAFF.

The CDR3 sequence: CASSFFYRGIFSYEQYF. The CDR3 nucleotides read TGTGCCAGCAGCTTTTTTTACAGGGGAATATTCTCCTACGAGCAGTACTTC. V gene TRBV7-3 combines with J gene TRBJ2-7, with 7 positions matching TRBD1. Germline CDR1 reads SGHTA; CDR2 reads FQGTGA. V shed 3 bases and J 0 bases; nucleotides not matched to a gene: 11. CDR3 length: 17 amino acids.

The chain combines TRBV6-2 or TRBV6-3 with TRBJ1-1; 7 nucleotides line up with TRBD1. From germline, CDR1 is MNHEY and CDR2 SVGEGT. The J segment lost 6 bases and the V segment lost 5 bases, leaving 12 bases of the junction unmatched. The CDR3 runs to 15 residues. CDR3 residues: CASSRPWTGLAEAFF. In DNA form, the CDR3 reads TGTGCCAGCAGTCGACCATGGACAGGTCTAGCTGAAGCTTTCTTT.

V is TRBV11-2 and J is TRBJ2-5; the match to TRBD2 covers 9 bases. The germline gives CDR1 SGHAT, CDR2 FQNNGV. J was trimmed by 5 bases and V by 5 bases; bases with no gene match: 9. The CDR3 runs 15 residues. The CDR3 loop is CASSRVAGVGETQYF. In DNA form, the CDR3 reads TGTGCCAGCAGCCGGGTAGCGGGAGTCGGGGAGACCCAGTACTTC.

There are a few counts of this clone. The rearrangement joins TRBV10-3 to TRBJ1-2; the D gene is possibly TRBD1 (6 bases). V was shortened by 11 bases and J by 5 bases, with 18 bases between the two germline ends. The CDR3 is 13 residues long. From germline, CDR1 is ENHRY and CDR2 SYGVKD. This CDR3 is CAAWGGAGYGYTF. The CDR3 bases are TGTGCCGCTTGGGGGGGCGCGGGTTATGGCTACACCTTC.

The V gene is TRBV11-2, the J gene TRBJ2-7, with TRBD2 matching over 9 bases. Germline trimming cut 5 bases from V and 2 bases from J; bases unmatched to any gene: 10. The CDR3 is 16 amino acids. Germline lookup yields CDR1 SGHAT and CDR2 FQNNGV. CDR3 nucleotides: TGTGCCAGCAGCATTGTAGCGGGGGTGACCACCTACGAGCAGTACTTC. This encodes CASSIVAGVTTYEQYF.

The rearrangement joins TRBV18 to TRBJ2-7; TRBD1 might be the D (7 bases). The V end lost 6 bases, the J end lost 2 bases, and 17 bases lay between the germline ends. The CDR3 sequence is 15 residues long. Germline V lookup: CDR1 KGHSH, CDR2 LQKENI. CDR3 loop: CASSIGRTGAYEQYF. As DNA, the CDR3 is TGTGCCAGCTCGATTGGGAGGACAGGAGCCTACGAGCAGTACTTC. Filled out from reference TRBV18 and TRBJ2-7, the complete variable domain reads NAGVMQNPRHLVRRRGQEARLRCSPMKGHSHVYWYRQLPEEGLKFMVYLQKENIIDESGMPKERFSAEFPKEGPSILRIQQVVRGDSAAYFCASSIGRTGAYEQYFGPGTRLTVT.

The V gene is TRBV3-1 (or the pseudogene TRBV3-2), the J gene TRBJ2-7; unclear D gene. CDR1 LGHDT and CDR2 YNNKEL come from the germline V gene (reference sequence). CDR3 length equals 13 residues. V lost 1 base and J lost 5, with 9 bases in between. As DNA, the CDR3 is TGTGCCAGCAGCCAAGCGGTCACGGACGAGCAGTACTTC. Residues: CASSQAVTDEQYF.

The chain carries TRBV6-4 and TRBJ2-3; 8 nucleotides match TRBD2. With V trimmed by 8 bases and J by 4 bases, 11 bases remained unmatched. The CDR3 runs 15 residues. CDR1 and CDR2 (germline): MRHNA, SNTAGT. The CDR3 sequence is CASPVASGGADTQYF. For the CDR3, the DNA is TGTGCCAGCCCCGTAGCCAGCGGGGGTGCAGATACGCAGTATTTT.

The rearrangement joins TRBV12-3 or TRBV12-4 to TRBJ1-1; no reliable D call. The CDR3 is made up of 12 amino acids. Trimming took off 6 bases at V and 4 bases at J, with 9 bases between the two ends. CDR3 nucleotides: TGTGCCAGCAGGTCAGATCTCACTGAAGCTTTCTTT. Amino acids: CASRSDLTEAFF.

The CDR3 here is CASRGTGYSPLHF. CDR3 coding DNA: TGTGCCAGCAGGGGGACAGGGTATTCACCCCTCCACTTT. The V call is TRBV2, the J call TRBJ1-6; 9 bases map to TRBD1. The germline CDR1 and CDR2 sequences are SNHLY and FYNNEI. J gave up 8 bases and V 6 bases, and 2 bases lay outside the gene matches. CDR3 length equals 13 residues.

The genes are TRBV3-1 (or the pseudogene TRBV3-2) and TRBJ2-5; a weak D match, TRBD2 (6 bases). The V and J ends lost 4 bases and 4 bases respectively, with 22 bases between them. Germline V gene lookup returns CDR1 LGHDT and CDR2 YNNKEL (reference sequence). The CDR3 length is 17 residues. CDR3 sequence (DNA): TGTGCCAGCAGCCCCTCTCGGCGGTCACGGCGGGGAGAGACCCAGTACTTC. It encodes CASSPSRRSRRGETQYF.

The V gene is TRBV12-3 or TRBV12-4, the J gene TRBJ2-3; D not certain. Trimming pared 3 bases from V and 2 bases from J, leaving 6 bases between. CDR3 length equals 13 residues. The CDR3 region has the DNA TGTGCCAGCAGTTTTGAGTACACAGATACGCAGTATTTT. This sequence encodes CASSFEYTDTQYF.

The chain has TRBV2 and TRBJ1-1; 9 bases agree with TRBD1. The CDR3 is 13 amino acids. Germline trimming cut 6 bases from V and 7 bases from J; bases unmatched to any gene: 6. Per the germline V gene, CDR1 is SNHLY and CDR2 is FYNNEI. In DNA form, the CDR3 reads TGTGCCAGCAGACCAAGACAGGGGGGTGAAGCTTTCTTT. It yields the protein CASRPRQGGEAFF.

J is TRBJ1-2 and V is TRBV6-6, with TRBD1 matching over 9 bases. CDR3 length: 15 amino acids. J was trimmed by 5 bases and V by 2 bases; bases with no gene match: 6. CDR1 is MNHNY and CDR2 is SVGAGI in the germline V gene (reference sequence). The DNA of the CDR3 is TGTGCCAGCAGTTACACGGGACAGGGAAATTATGGCTACACCTTC. It translates to CASSYTGQGNYGYTF.

This chain links TRBV6-2 or TRBV6-3 with TRBJ2-1; TRBD2 matches 13 bases. Germline CDR1 is MNHEY and CDR2 is SVGEGT. The CDR3 loop spans 17 amino acids. J lost 6 bases, V lost 1 base, and 6 bases had no gene match. The CDR3 sequence: CASSYWELAGGTNEQFF. The CDR3 DNA sequence: TGTGCCAGCAGTTACTGGGAACTAGCGGGGGGGACCAATGAGCAGTTCTTC.